A selection of T cell receptor beta chains follows, all from one sample in a study of blood T cell repertoires in COVID-19. Sequenced by immunoSEQ multiplex PCR; TCRdb stores in-frame clones only, minus some. This sample yields about 190,000 clones, of which 88% are seen a single time; 3.5% to 4.5% belongs to the top ten. Sequencing was carried out using peripheral blood. These receptors came from a human donor in a cohort sampled during active COVID-19. CDR3s include the opening cysteine and the closing phenylalanine or tryptophan. Each record gives: clone size, V gene, J gene, D gene, CDR3 DNA, CDR3 protein. D genes are given only for firm matches. Clone size is stated in some rows and not others, as once, few, many or a class when expanded.

>.|TRBV19|TRBJ1-2|.
TGTGCCAGTAGTTCCAGGGGTCCAGTCCCTAACTATGGCTACACCTTC
CASSSRGPVPNYGYTF
>.|TRBV14|TRBJ1-2|.
TGTGCCAGCAGCCAAGATCACACCTATGGCTACACCTTC
CASSQDHTYGYTF
>.|TRBV2|TRBJ1-1|.
TGTGCCAGCAGTATGGGGCGACAAGGACGAGCTTTCTTT
CASSMGRQGRAFF
>.|TRBV4-1|TRBJ1-1|TRBD1
TGCGCCAGCAGCCAACAGGGGGTTAGGGAAGCTTTCTTT
CASSQQGVREAFF
>.|TRBV2|TRBJ1-6|.
TGTGCCAGCAGAACAGGTTATAATTCACCCCTCCACTTT
CASRTGYNSPLHF
>.|TRBV7-2|TRBJ2-1|TRBD1
TGTGCCAGCAGACCCGGACAGGGTTACAATGAGCAGTTCTTC
CASRPGQGYNEQFF
>.|TRBV19|TRBJ2-1|.
TGTGCCAGTGTGGCAGGGAAGGGTTTCGGTGAGCAGTTCTTC
CASVAGKGFGEQFF
>.|TRBV5-1|TRBJ2-6|.
TGCGCCAGCAGCAGCAGGAAAACAAGCTCTGGGGCCAACGTCCTGACTTTC
CASSSRKTSSGANVLTF
>.|TRBV6-2/TRBV6-3|TRBJ1-5|.
TGTGCCAGCAGCCTTCAGGGGAATCAGCCCCAGCATTTT
CASSLQGNQPQHF
>.|TRBV12-3/TRBV12-4|TRBJ1-1|.
TGTGCCAGCAGTTTCGGGGGGAACACTGAAGCTTTCTTT
CASSFGGNTEAFF
>.|TRBV12-3/TRBV12-4|TRBJ2-4|.
TGTGCCAGCAGTTATGACAGCAACATTCAGTACTTC
CASSYDSNIQYF
>.|TRBV7-9|TRBJ2-7|TRBD2
TGTGCCAGCAGCCCTCGGGGGGCCTACGAGCAGTACTTC
CASSPRGAYEQYF
>.|TRBV10-3|TRBJ2-3|TRBD2
TGTGCCACCGCGGGACTAGCGGGAGCAGATACGCAGTATTTT
CATAGLAGADTQYF
>once|TRBV13|TRBJ1-1|.
TGTGCCAGCTCCACTCGGGGGAACACTGAAGCTTTCTTT
CASSTRGNTEAFF
>once|TRBV15|TRBJ2-1|TRBD2
TGTGCCACCAGCAGAGAGCTACTAGCGGGAGGCAATGAGCAGTTCTTC
CATSRELLAGGNEQFF
>once|TRBV5-5|TRBJ2-5|TRBD2
TGTGCCAGCAGCCCCCAGGTTGGGACTACAACGGCCCAGTACTTC
CASSPQVGTTTAQYF
>.|TRBV19|TRBJ2-4|TRBD1
TGTGCCAGTCAAAACAGGGGTGACAAAAACATTCAGTACTTC
CASQNRGDKNIQYF
>.|TRBV6-5|TRBJ2-7|TRBD1
TGTGCCAGCAGCTGGGACAGGGATTCCTACGAGCAGTACTTC
CASSWDRDSYEQYF
>.|TRBV6-2/TRBV6-3|TRBJ2-7|TRBD2
TGTGCCAGCAGTTACAACCTCATAGCGGGGGTGACCTACGAGCAGTACTTC
CASSYNLIAGVTYEQYF
>.|TRBV5-1|TRBJ1-1|.
TGCGCCAGCAGCTTGGGGAGTCCCGGAGGGAACACTGAAGCTTTCTTT
CASSLGSPGGNTEAFF
>.|TRBV9|TRBJ1-1|.
TGTGCCAGCAGCGTTGGGGGGAGTACTGAAGCTTTCTTT
CASSVGGSTEAFF
>.|TRBV30|TRBJ2-3|TRBD1
TGTGCCTGGAGTGCGGACAGGGTCGATGGCATAGCGCAGTATTTT
CAWSADRVDGIAQYF
>once|TRBV3-1/TRBV3-2|TRBJ1-2|.
TGTGCCAGCCGCCGGGGCACAGCCTATGGCTACACCTTC
CASRRGTAYGYTF
>.|TRBV19|TRBJ1-3|.
TGTGCCAGTACCACGGACGGGGGGATTATGGACACCATATATTTT
CASTTDGGIMDTIYF
>.|TRBV7-2|TRBJ1-3|TRBD1
TGTGCCAGCAGCCCCACCGGGACAGCCACTCGCCATGGAAACACCATATATTTT
CASSPTGTATRHGNTIYF
>.|TRBV5-1|TRBJ1-4|TRBD1
TGCGCCAGCAGCGGGGGACAGGGGCGTGAAAAACTGTTTTTT
CASSGGQGREKLFF
>.|TRBV19|TRBJ2-2|.
TGTGCCACCAAGGGCCCTAGCTGGGCCGGGGAGCTGTTTTTT
CATKGPSWAGELFF
>.|TRBV19|TRBJ2-5|TRBD2
TGTGCCAGTAGTACTACGGGACTAGCGGGAGCTCCGGGTGAGACCCAGTACTTC
CASSTTGLAGAPGETQYF
>once|TRBV12-3/TRBV12-4|TRBJ2-1|.
TGTGCCAGCACCAACGAGCGAGGGCATGAGCAGTTCTTC
CASTNERGHEQFF
>.|TRBV2|TRBJ2-7|TRBD2
TGTGCCAGCAGTCGGTGGGAGGGCCCCCACGAGCAGTACTTC
CASSRWEGPHEQYF
>.|TRBV5-1|TRBJ1-1|TRBD1
TGCGCCAGCAGCATCCAACAGGGGGCGGTGAACACTGAAGCTTTCTTT
CASSIQQGAVNTEAFF
>.|TRBV4-1|TRBJ1-5|.
TGCGCCAGCAGCCAAGGACTGTTCAATCAGCCCCAGCATTTT
CASSQGLFNQPQHF
>.|TRBV7-2|TRBJ2-3|TRBD2
TGTGCCAGCAGCTTTGGGGGACTAGCGACAGATACGCAGTATTTT
CASSFGGLATDTQYF
>.|TRBV5-1|TRBJ1-2|.
TGCGCCAGCAGCTTGGAGCAGGGGAACTATGGCTACACCTTC
CASSLEQGNYGYTF
>.|TRBV7-2|TRBJ1-4|TRBD1
TGTGCCAGCAGCTGGCAGGGGGCGGGTGAAAAACTGTTTTTT
CASSWQGAGEKLFF
>.|TRBV29-1|TRBJ2-1|.
TGCAGCGTCTTAGGAGTGAGCTCCTACAATGAGCAGTTCTTC
CSVLGVSSYNEQFF
>.|TRBV5-1|TRBJ1-2|.
TGCGCCAGCAGCTTGGGGCAGGGTGAAGGCTACACCTTC
CASSLGQGEGYTF
>.|TRBV6-2/TRBV6-3|TRBJ2-7|TRBD2
TGTGCCAGCAGTTACCGGACTAGCGGGAGTAGGTACTCCTACGAGCAGTACTTC
CASSYRTSGSRYSYEQYF
>.|TRBV4-1|TRBJ1-5|.
TGCGCCAGCAGCCAAGGGAGCGACTTAAGCAATCAGCCCCAGCATTTT
CASSQGSDLSNQPQHF
>.|TRBV7-9|TRBJ2-2|.
TGTGCCAGCAGCTCCCCGCGGCTACAGAACACCGGGGAGCTGTTTTTT
CASSSPRLQNTGELFF
>once|TRBV2|TRBJ2-2|TRBD1
TGTGCCACCAGACAGGGTCTCATCACCGGGGAGCTGTTTTTT
CATRQGLITGELFF
>.|TRBV3-1/TRBV3-2|TRBJ1-5|.
TGTGCCAGCAGCCAAGATTATAAAAGACAGAGCAATCAGCCCCAGCATTTT
CASSQDYKRQSNQPQHF
>.|TRBV7-6|TRBJ1-1|TRBD1
TGTGCCAGCAGCTCGCGGGACAGGGGGGAAGCTTTCTTT
CASSSRDRGEAFF
>.|TRBV21-1|TRBJ2-7|.
TGTGCCAGCAGTAAAAGGGGGTGGGCTACCTACGAGCAGTACTTC
CASSKRGWATYEQYF
>.|TRBV27|TRBJ1-2|TRBD1
TGTGCCAGCAGTTCTCCGGACAGGAATGGCTACACCTTC
CASSSPDRNGYTF
>.|TRBV6-5|TRBJ2-1|TRBD2
TGTGCCAGCAGTTCCAGCGGGGGACCCTACAATGAGCAGTTCTTC
CASSSSGGPYNEQFF
>.|TRBV5-4|TRBJ2-7|TRBD1
TGTGCCAGCAGCCGGGACAGCTACGAGCAGTACTTC
CASSRDSYEQYF
>.|TRBV5-6|TRBJ1-2|.
TGTGCCAGCAGCTTTTCCAGGCTGAATTCGAACTATGGCTACACCTTC
CASSFSRLNSNYGYTF
>.|TRBV7-2|TRBJ1-2|TRBD1
TGTGCCAGCAGCCGGACAGGTGGACTTAACTATGGCTACACCTTC
CASSRTGGLNYGYTF
>.|TRBV18|TRBJ1-1|.
TGTGCCAGCTCACCAAGGCGTGCAGGGGAGAACACTGAAGCTTTCTTT
CASSPRRAGENTEAFF
>.|TRBV5-4|TRBJ2-1|TRBD2
TGTGCCAGCAGCTGGGAGCGGGGGAGCAATGAGCAGTTCTTC
CASSWERGSNEQFF
>.|TRBV5-1|TRBJ1-1|TRBD1
TGCGCCAGCAGCTTGGATGTCCAGGGGGCAGGTACTGAAGCTTTCTTT
CASSLDVQGAGTEAFF
>few|TRBV7-9|TRBJ1-6|.
TGTGCCAGCACCGGGACACTAAATTCACCCCTCCACTTT
CASTGTLNSPLHF
>.|TRBV5-1|TRBJ1-3|TRBD1
TGCGCCAGCAGCAAGGGACAGGGCTCTGGAAACACCATATATTTT
CASSKGQGSGNTIYF